The 10 T cell receptor beta chains in this list originate from one sample, sequenced in a study of molecular identifiers for immune sequencing clone quantification. TCRdb ran MiXCR on the PCR reads and lists one entry per CDR3 protein. This sample has approximately 90,000 distinct CDR3 sequences, with around 24% found just once. Sequenced: naive CD8+ T cells from blood, with Jurkat cell RNA spiked in. Noted subset: FACS-sorted CD8+CD4-CCR7+CD45RA+ naive T cells. The receptor set was obtained from a human donor in good health. Some libraries in this study had Jurkat cell RNA spiked in.

This chain joins TRBV7-2 and TRBJ1-3, with D perhaps TRBD1 (5 bases). V was pared by 5 bases and J by 8 bases, with 19 bases between. The CDR3 sequence is 15 residues long. The V gene's germline CDR1 is SGHTA and CDR2 FQGNSA. CDR3 coding DNA: TGTGCCAGCAGCGCTGAGGAGGGTCAGGGAGACACCATATATTTT. The encoded protein is CASSAEEGQGDTIYF.

This clonotype was detected ten times or more. J is TRBJ2-3 and V is TRBV13; D is unclear. This CDR3 contains 14 residues. The V end lost 1 base, the J end lost 4 bases, and 9 bases lay between the germline ends. The germline V gene encodes CDR1 PRHDT and CDR2 FYEKMQ (reference sequence). CDR3 sequence: CASSLAIQPDTQYF. CDR3 nucleotides: TGTGCCAGCAGCTTAGCCATACAGCCAGATACGCAGTATTTT.

This clonotype showed up many times. V and J are TRBV4-1 and TRBJ2-7; no clear D gene. Germline lookup yields CDR1 MGHRA and CDR2 YSYEKL. The V gene lost 0 bases and the J gene lost 1 base, with 10 bases spanning the gap. The CDR3 has 15 residues. The CDR3 spells CASSQEYSFSYEQYF. The CDR3 coding sequence is TGCGCCAGCAGCCAAGAATATTCTTTTTCCTACGAGCAGTACTTC.

On this clonotype itself: A clone one base away is much larger, so this may be a read error. The V call is TRBV27, the J call TRBJ2-7, with D perhaps TRBD1 (6 bases). This CDR3 comprises 16 residues. Looked up from germline, CDR1 is MNHEY and CDR2 is SMNVEV (reference sequence). As DNA, the CDR3 is TGTGCCTGCAGCGAGATTAGGGGGTTCCTCGCCTACGAGCAGTACTTC. This translates into CACSEIRGFLAYEQYF.

A note on this clonotype: A much bigger clone sits one base away, suggesting this may be a read error. The rearrangement uses TRBV4-3 and TRBJ2-1; no reliable D call. Germline V lookup: CDR1 LGHNA, CDR2 YSLEER. The CDR3 contains 17 residues. The CDR3 protein is CASSQDIWAFSYNEQLF. CDR3 nucleotide sequence: TGCGCCAGCAGCCAAGATATTTGGGCGTTCTCCTACAATGAGCAGCTCTTC.

The table lists this clonotype with many counts. The chain is built from TRBV19 and TRBJ2-7; no clear D gene. The V gene's germline CDR1 is LNHDA and CDR2 SQIVND (reference sequence). The CDR3 is 14 residues long. The V end lost 3 bases, the J end lost 1 base, and 10 bases lay between the germline ends. CDR3 sequence reads: CASSMLGRSYEQYF. The DNA for the CDR3 is TGTGCCAGTAGTATGCTCGGCAGATCCTACGAGCAGTACTTC. Based on the CDR3 plus reference TRBV19 and TRBJ2-7, the full variable domain is DGGITQSPKYLFRKEGQNVTLSCEQNLNHDAMYWYRQDPGQGLRLIYYSQIVNDFQKGDIAEGYSVSREKKESFPLTVTSAQKNPTAFYLCASSMLGRSYEQYFGPGTRLTVT.

A word on this clonotype: Given a much more abundant clone one base away, this may be a read error. This chain uses TRBV30 with TRBJ2-7; D is unresolved. CDR1 is GTSNPN, CDR2 SVGIG, per germline (reference sequence). The CDR3 sequence is 12 residues long. The CDR3 is CAWSRTSYGQYF. In DNA form, the CDR3 reads TGTGCCTGGAGTCGGACCTCCTACGGGCAGTACTTC.

Remarks on this clonotype: One base away lies a much larger clone, so this may be a sequencing read error. Since no conserved phenylalanine or tryptophan closes the CDR3, a read error is the likely cause. The chain carries TRBV14 and TRBJ2-7; unclear D gene. This CDR3 has 12 amino acids. Trimming stripped 8 bases from V and 0 bases from J, with 8 bases between. From germline, CDR1 is SGHDN and CDR2 FVKESK. CDR3 region: CASGETSYEQYL. The DNA of the CDR3 is TGTGCCAGCGGCGAGACCTCCTACGAGCAGTACCTC.

This clonotype was observed many times. The chain carries TRBV15 and TRBJ1-1; no firm D call. Trimming pared 4 bases from V and 4 bases from J, leaving 10 bases between. Germline assignment: CDR1 LNHNV and CDR2 YYDKDF (reference sequence). The CDR3 runs to 13 residues. CDR3 coding DNA: TGTGCCACCAGCATACCGTTGAGCACTGAAGCTTTCTTT. It translates to CATSIPLSTEAFF.

The table lists this clonotype with a few counts. This chain joins TRBV12-3 or TRBV12-4 and TRBJ2-1, with D possibly matching TRBD1 (6 bases). Trimming shortened V by 3 bases and J by 8 bases, and 8 bases separated the two germline ends. This CDR3 region has 12 residues. For the CDR3, the DNA is TGTGCCAGCAGTTTTGAGGGGGATGAGCAGTTCTTC. Protein: CASSFEGDEQFF.